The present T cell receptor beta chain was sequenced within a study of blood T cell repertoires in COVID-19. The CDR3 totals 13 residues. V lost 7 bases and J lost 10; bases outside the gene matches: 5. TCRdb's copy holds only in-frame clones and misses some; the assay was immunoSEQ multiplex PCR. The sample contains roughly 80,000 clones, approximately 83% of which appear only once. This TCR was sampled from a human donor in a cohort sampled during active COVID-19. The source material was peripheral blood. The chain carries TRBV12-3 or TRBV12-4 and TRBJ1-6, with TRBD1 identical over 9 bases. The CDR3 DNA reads TGTGCCAGCAAAGGACAGGGGAAATCACCCCTCCACTTT. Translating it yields CASKGQGKSPLHF.